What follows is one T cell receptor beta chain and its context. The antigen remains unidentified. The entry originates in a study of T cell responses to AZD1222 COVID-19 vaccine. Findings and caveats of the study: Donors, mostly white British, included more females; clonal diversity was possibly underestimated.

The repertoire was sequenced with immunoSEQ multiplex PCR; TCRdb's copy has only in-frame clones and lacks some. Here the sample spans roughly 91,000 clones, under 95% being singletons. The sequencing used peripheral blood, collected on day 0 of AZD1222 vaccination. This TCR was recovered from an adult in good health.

The CDR3 is CASSSAALRASGANVLTF. The DNA of the CDR3 is TGTGCCAGCTCCTCCGCCGCGCTCAGGGCCTCTGGGGCCAACGTCCTGACTTTC. The chain combines TRBV5-4 with TRBJ2-6; possible D gene TRBD1, 5 bases. Trimming removed 7 bases at V and 0 bases at J, with 20 bases between. The length of the CDR3 is 18 residues. Germline loops: CDR1 SGHNT, CDR2 YYREEE (reference sequence). Drawing the rest from reference TRBV5-4 and TRBJ2-6, the complete variable domain is ETGVTQSPTHLIKTRGQQVTLRCSSQSGHNTVSWYQQALGQGPQFIFQYYREEENGRGNFPPRFSGLQFPNYSSELNVNALELDDSALYLCASSSAALRASGANVLTFGAGSRLTVL.